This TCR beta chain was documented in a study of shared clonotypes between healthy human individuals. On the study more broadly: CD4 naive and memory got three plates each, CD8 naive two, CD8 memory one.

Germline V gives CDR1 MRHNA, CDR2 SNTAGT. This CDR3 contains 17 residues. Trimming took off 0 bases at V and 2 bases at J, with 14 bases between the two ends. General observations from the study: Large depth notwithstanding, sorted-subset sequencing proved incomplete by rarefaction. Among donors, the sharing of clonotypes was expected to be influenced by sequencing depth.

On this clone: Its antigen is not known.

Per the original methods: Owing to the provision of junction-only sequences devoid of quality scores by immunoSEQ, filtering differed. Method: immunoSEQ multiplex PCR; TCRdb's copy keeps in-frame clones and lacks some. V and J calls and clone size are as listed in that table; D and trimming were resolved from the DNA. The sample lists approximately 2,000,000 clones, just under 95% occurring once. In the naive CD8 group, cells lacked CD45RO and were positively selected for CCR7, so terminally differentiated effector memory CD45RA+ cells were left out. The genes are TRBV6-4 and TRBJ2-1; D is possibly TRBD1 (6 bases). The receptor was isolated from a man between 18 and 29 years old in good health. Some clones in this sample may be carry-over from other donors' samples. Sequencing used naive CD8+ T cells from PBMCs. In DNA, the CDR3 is TGTGCCAGCAGTGACTCGCCATCAGGGGTTCCCTACAATGAGCAGTTCTTC. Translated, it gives CASSDSPSGVPYNEQFF.